The 32 T cell receptor beta chains listed next were all sequenced from one sample in a study of T-cell memory formation after mild COVID-19. TCRdb ran MiXCR on the 5' RACE reads and lists one entry per CDR3 protein. The profile shows just under 350,000 distinct CDR3 sequences, 13% of them singletons. What was sequenced was PBMCs or a T cell subset sorted from them (not recorded which). The receptors come from a man aged 18 to 29 who had mild COVID-19 (a few samples of this study predate the infection). Cell type and time point are not known.

This clonotype was counted a few times. In nucleotides, the CDR3 is TGTGCCAGCAGCCCCGGGGGACCGGGGGCCAACGTCCTGACTTTC. Protein: CASSPGGPGANVLTF. The chain is built from TRBV3-1 and TRBJ2-6, with a tentative D call TRBD2 (6 bases). Trimming took 4 bases from V and 4 from J, leaving 11 bases between them. Per the germline V gene, CDR1 is LGHDT and CDR2 is YNNKEL (reference sequence). The CDR3 consists of 15 residues.

The rearrangement joins TRBV7-9 to TRBJ1-1, with D unclear. Germline V gene sequence: CDR1 SEHNR, CDR2 FQNEAQ (reference sequence). Trimming left V 5 bases short and J 2 bases short, with 9 bases between. The CDR3 runs 13 residues. The CDR3 DNA reads TGTGCCAGCAGCATGTCATCCAACACTGAAGCTTTCTTT. Its translation is CASSMSSNTEAFF.

Ten or more counts support this clonotype. The chain employs TRBV6-2 or TRBV6-3 and TRBJ1-1, with unresolved D. The germline V gene encodes CDR1 MNHEY and CDR2 SVGEGT. The CDR3 extends over 15 amino acids. The germline V and J ends were trimmed by 2 bases and 5 bases, with 15 bases remaining between them. The CDR3: CASSYSGSGQTEAFF. The CDR3 bases are TGTGCCAGCAGTTACAGTGGGAGCGGGCAGACTGAAGCTTTCTTT.

The CDR3 protein is CASSRGAAGGKAFF. CDR3 bases: TGTGCCAGCAGCCGCGGGGCCGCTGGAGGGAAAGCTTTCTTT. The V call is TRBV12-3 or TRBV12-4, the J call TRBJ1-1; TRBD1 might be the D (5 bases). The V end was cut by 6 bases, the J end by 9 bases, with 20 bases between. This CDR3 has 14 residues.

The sample holds a few counts of this clonotype. The CDR3 coding sequence is TGCAGTGCTAGAGGGGAGACTAGCGGGGGGGCACCCGAGACCCAGTACTTC. It translates to CSARGETSGGAPETQYF. The chain employs TRBV20-1 and TRBJ2-5, with TRBD2 identical over 14 bases. This CDR3 has 17 amino acids. The germline CDR1 and CDR2 sequences are DFQATT and SNEGSKA (reference sequence). Unmatched junction bases numbered 9, after V lost 1 base and J lost 5 bases.

In its sample, this clonotype was seen a few times. This rearrangement joins TRBV6-5 to TRBJ2-7; a weak D match, TRBD2 (5 bases). Trimming took 6 bases from V and 6 from J, leaving 15 bases between them. CDR1 and CDR2 from the germline V gene are MNHEY and SVGAGI. The CDR3 contains 13 residues. This CDR3 is CASSSHRGGEQYV. In DNA form, the CDR3 reads TGTGCCAGCAGCAGCCATCGGGGTGGCGAGCAGTACGTC.

This clonotype was detected only a few times. The V gene is TRBV3-2, the J gene TRBJ2-7. TRBV3-2 is a documented pseudogene. There are 15 residues in the CDR3. CDR3 protein: CASSQDSQVWYEQYF. The CDR3 DNA reads as TGTGCCAGCAGCCAGGACAGCCAGGTTTGGTACGAGCAGTACTTC.

This clonotype was seen repeatedly, ten times or more. This CDR3 is CASSQDLALDGSGEKLFF. Written as DNA, the CDR3 is TGTGCCAGCAGCCAAGATCTCGCCCTCGACGGTTCGGGGGAAAAACTGTTTTTT. The chain joins TRBV14 to TRBJ1-4; D remains unclear. The CDR3 sequence is 18 residues long. The ends were cut back, 0 bases at V and 8 bases at J, with 22 bases in the middle. Germline CDR1 is SGHDN and CDR2 is FVKESK.

This clonotype was detected only a few times. CDR3 coding DNA: TGCGCCAGCAGTCCTGGCTGGGGTGCTGGAAACACCATATATTTT. The encoded protein is CASSPGWGAGNTIYF. The chain joins TRBV4-3 to TRBJ1-3; D remains unclear. This CDR3 has 15 residues. The V end was cut by 6 bases, the J end by 2 bases, with 14 bases between. In germline, CDR1 is LGHNA, CDR2 YSLEER.

J is TRBJ1-2 and V is TRBV7-9, with 10 bases aligning to TRBD1. Germline values: CDR1 SEHNR, CDR2 FQNEAQ (reference sequence). V was pared by 0 bases and J by 8 bases, with 6 bases of the junction left unmatched. This CDR3 region has 15 residues. The CDR3 here is CASSLATGGIRGYTF. CDR3 nucleotides: TGTGCCAGCAGCTTAGCGACAGGGGGCATACGGGGCTACACCTTC.

This chain connects TRBV12-3 or TRBV12-4 to TRBJ2-3; D is unclear. The CDR3 length is 10 residues. Trimming took 3 bases from V and 8 from J, leaving 3 bases between them. CDR3 bases: TGTGCCAGCAGTTTGTTTACGCAGTATTTT. Translation gives CASSLFTQYF.

The chain combines TRBV5-1 with TRBJ2-1; unclear D gene. CDR3 length: 15 amino acids. Germline lookup yields CDR1 SGHRS and CDR2 YFSETQ. V gave up 6 bases and J gave up 1 base, with 14 bases separating them. This CDR3 reads CASTWDSLSYNEQFF. As DNA, the CDR3 is TGCGCCAGCACCTGGGATAGCTTGTCCTACAATGAGCAGTTCTTC.

J is TRBJ2-1 and V is TRBV14, with 8 bases fitting TRBD2. In germline, CDR1 is SGHDN, CDR2 FVKESK. The CDR3 totals 16 residues. The J segment lost 7 bases and the V segment lost 4 bases, leaving 12 bases of the junction unmatched. This chain's CDR3 is CASSLWTSPPGNEQFF. CDR3 nucleotide sequence: TGTGCCAGCAGCCTCTGGACTAGCCCCCCCGGGAATGAGCAGTTCTTC.

The chain joins TRBV9 to TRBJ2-3; TRBD1 agrees at 8 bases. Germline V gives CDR1 SGDLS, CDR2 YYNGEE. V trimming: 4 bases; J trimming: 4 bases; junction bases outside the gene matches: 11. The CDR3 contains 16 residues. The CDR3 sequence is CASSYTSGGEADTQYF. The DNA for the CDR3 is TGTGCCAGCAGCTATACCTCAGGGGGCGAGGCAGATACGCAGTATTTT. The full variable domain, rest sourced from reference TRBV9 and TRBJ2-3, is DSGVTQTPKHLITATGQRVTLRCSPRSGDLSVYWYQQSLDQGLQFLIQYYNGEERAKGNILERFSAQQFPDLHSELNLSSLELGDSALYFCASSYTSGGEADTQYFGPGTRLTVL.

This clonotype was detected many times. This sequence joins TRBV12-3 or TRBV12-4 and TRBJ2-7, with D hard to call. Deletions cut 5 bases from V and 3 bases from J, with 11 bases between. This CDR3 comprises 13 residues. The CDR3 DNA sequence: TGTGCCAGCAGTCAAGTGCTGGACTACGAGCAGTACTTC. It translates to CASSQVLDYEQYF.

The chain is built from TRBV5-1 and TRBJ1-5; 9 bases are shared with TRBD1. In germline, CDR1 is SGHRS, CDR2 YFSETQ. The CDR3 is 15 amino acids. V lost 3 bases to trimming and J lost 4 bases; unmatched junction nucleotides: 5. The CDR3: CASSWTGANNQPQHF. The DNA of the CDR3 is TGCGCCAGCAGCTGGACAGGGGCTAATAATCAGCCCCAGCATTTT.

The genes are TRBV7-2 and TRBJ2-1, with D maybe TRBD2 (7 bases). The CDR3 covers 15 residues. V lost 5 bases and J 3 bases, leaving 14 bases between the germline ends. Germline V CDR1 and CDR2: SGHTA, FQGNSA. For the CDR3, the DNA is TGTGCCAGCAGCCCAATAGGGGGGGGCTACAATGAGCAGTTCTTC. This gives the protein CASSPIGGGYNEQFF.

V usage is TRBV7-9 and J usage is TRBJ1-3, with TRBD1 as a possible D gene (6 bases). The CDR3 covers 15 residues. In germline, CDR1 is SEHNR, CDR2 FQNEAQ (reference sequence). V gave up 5 bases and J gave up 6 bases, with 17 bases separating them. This CDR3 is CASSEEQGSLNTIYF. The DNA of the CDR3 is TGTGCCAGCAGCGAAGAACAGGGCTCCCTAAACACCATATATTTT. Filled out from reference TRBV7-9 and TRBJ1-3, the complete variable domain reads DTGVSQNPRHKITKRGQNVTFRCDPISEHNRLYWYRQTLGQGPEFLTYFQNEAQLEKSRLLSDRFSAERPKGSFSTLEIQRTEQGDSAMYLCASSEEQGSLNTIYFGEGSWLTVV.

V and J are TRBV11-2 and TRBJ1-1; D ambiguous. CDR3 length: 13 residues. With 5 bases removed from V and 4 bases from J, the gap between germline ends came to 11 bases. Germline CDR1 SGHAT, CDR2 FQNNGV. The CDR3 sequence is CASSLGPSTEAFF. Here the CDR3 DNA reads TGTGCCAGCAGCCTCGGCCCGAGCACTGAAGCTTTCTTT.

The sample holds a few counts of this clonotype. The chain recombines TRBV30 with TRBJ1-1; D ambiguous. Germline values: CDR1 GTSNPN, CDR2 SVGIG (reference sequence). Trimming left V 4 bases short and J 5 bases short, with 11 bases between. The CDR3 has 12 amino acids. CDR3 nucleotides: TGTGCCTGGAAACGACGGATGACTGAAGCTTTCTTT. Its translation: CAWKRRMTEAFF.

This clonotype was observed at least ten times. The chain recombines TRBV5-1 with TRBJ1-2; D not certain. The V gene lost 0 bases and the J gene lost 2 bases, with 8 bases spanning the gap. This CDR3 comprises 14 residues. Germline loops: CDR1 SGHRS, CDR2 YFSETQ. CDR3: CASSLGPGNYGYTF. In nucleotides, the CDR3 is TGCGCCAGCAGCTTGGGGCCAGGCAACTATGGCTACACCTTC.

This clonotype was seen a few times. V is TRBV20-1 and J is TRBJ2-7; maybe TRBD2 (6 bases). The V and J ends lost 6 bases and 7 bases respectively, with 16 bases between them. Germline lookup yields CDR1 DFQATT and CDR2 SNEGSKA (reference sequence). CDR3 length: 12 residues. Here the CDR3 reads CSAEAGYWEQYV. CDR3 DNA sequence: TGCAGTGCAGAGGCGGGGTACTGGGAGCAGTACGTC.

This clonotype was seen at least ten times. The chain is built from TRBV5-1 and TRBJ1-6; 9 bases fit TRBD1. Germline CDR1 reads SGHRS; CDR2 reads YFSETQ. V shed 0 bases, J shed 4 bases, and the junction held 20 bases outside the gene matches. This CDR3 spans 22 amino acids. CDR3 sequence: CASSLESPGQGIRGLYNSPLHF. The CDR3 nucleotides are TGCGCCAGCAGCTTGGAATCTCCAGGACAGGGGATTCGGGGCCTTTATAATTCACCCCTCCACTTT.

The CDR3 reads CASSAADGGMRSYEQYF. The CDR3 DNA sequence: TGTGCCAGCAGCGCCGCCGATGGGGGGATGAGGTCCTACGAGCAGTACTTC. The chain links TRBV9 to TRBJ2-7, with D possibly matching TRBD2 (6 bases). CDR1 is SGDLS and CDR2 is YYNGEE in the germline V gene. The CDR3 length is 17 residues. V lost 3 bases, J lost 1 base, and 20 bases lay in between.

This clonotype was picked up many times. The chain employs TRBV5-5 and TRBJ2-2; D possibly corresponds to TRBD2 (5 bases). CDR1 is SGHKS and CDR2 is YYEKEE in the germline V gene (reference sequence). The CDR3 contains 14 residues. V was shortened by 0 bases and J by 8 bases, with 11 bases between the two germline ends. The CDR3 protein is CASSLAGGGGELFF. Written as DNA, the CDR3 is TGTGCCAGCAGCTTGGCAGGAGGCGGGGGGGAGCTGTTTTTT.

CDR3 loop: CASSYTGMNEKLFF. Here the CDR3 DNA reads TGTGCCAGCAGCTATACAGGGATGAATGAAAAACTGTTTTTT. This chain links TRBV5-5 with TRBJ1-4; tentative D call: TRBD1 (6 bases). Germline V lookup: CDR1 SGHKS, CDR2 YYEKEE (reference sequence). The CDR3 is 14 amino acids. Trimming shortened V by 3 bases and J by 5 bases, and 11 bases separated the two germline ends.

This clonotype has at least ten counts. The chain employs TRBV9 and TRBJ1-5; 7 nucleotides align to TRBD1. CDR3 size: 15 residues. V lost 3 bases, J lost 0 bases, and 3 bases stayed unmatched. Germline V gene sequence: CDR1 SGDLS, CDR2 YYNGEE. The CDR3 spells CASSEGQFSNQPQHF. CDR3 sequence (DNA): TGTGCCAGCAGCGAGGGACAGTTTAGCAATCAGCCCCAGCATTTT.

This clonotype turned up a few times. V is TRBV6-2 or TRBV6-3 and J is TRBJ2-3, with 8 positions matching TRBD1. J gave up 3 bases and V 2 bases, and 4 bases lay outside the gene matches. Germline V gene data show CDR1 as MNHEY and CDR2 as SVGEGT. The CDR3 sequence is 15 residues long. The CDR3 DNA reads as TGTGCCAGCAGTTACCCTGACAGGGGAACAGATACGCAGTATTTT. Protein product: CASSYPDRGTDTQYF.

This clonotype appeared many times. The chain uses TRBV12-3 or TRBV12-4 and TRBJ1-1; unclear D gene. The CDR3 contains 11 residues. The V end lost 1 base, the J end lost 7 bases, and 4 bases lay between the germline ends. CDR3: CASSLGVEAFF. In DNA form, the CDR3 reads TGTGCCAGCAGTTTAGGCGTTGAAGCTTTCTTT.

A few counts support this clonotype. The genes are TRBV6-5 and TRBJ1-2; maybe TRBD1 (6 bases). The CDR3 runs to 13 residues. V lost 6 bases to trimming and J lost 6 bases, with 14 bases between them. Germline lookup yields CDR1 MNHEY and CDR2 SVGAGI. The CDR3 here is CASRWGRGDGYTF. CDR3 coding DNA: TGTGCCAGCAGGTGGGGGAGGGGGGATGGCTACACCTTC.

The V and J genes are TRBV5-1 and TRBJ2-2; possibly TRBD1 or TRBD2 for D (5 bases each). The V and J ends lost 5 bases and 3 bases respectively, with 17 bases between them. CDR1 SGHRS and CDR2 YFSETQ come from the germline V gene. CDR3 length equals 16 residues. The CDR3 DNA reads TGCGCCAGCAGGCTTACACCGGGACGAGACACCGGGGAGCTGTTTTTT. Translating it yields CASRLTPGRDTGELFF.

This clonotype occurred many times. The chain couples TRBV7-8 to TRBJ2-3; D is possibly TRBD2 (6 bases). V lost 5 bases to trimming and J lost 5 bases, with 11 bases between them. This CDR3 has 13 amino acids. CDR1 SGHVS and CDR2 FQNEAQ come from the germline V gene. The CDR3 region is CASSRGGVDTQYF. CDR3 nucleotides: TGTGCCAGCAGCAGGGGAGGAGTAGATACGCAGTATTTT. The variable domain in full, completed from reference TRBV7-8 and TRBJ2-3, reads GAGVSQSPRYKVAKRGQDVALRCDPISGHVSLFWYQQALGQGPEFLTYFQNEAQLDKSGLPSDRFFAERPEGSVSTLKIQRTQQEDSAVYLCASSRGGVDTQYFGPGTRLTVL.